This T cell receptor (beta chain) derives from a study of CD8 T cells in Susac syndrome. V lost 0 bases, J lost 7 bases, and 13 bases lay in between. Germline V gene data show CDR1 as MGHRA and CDR2 as YSYEKL. The CDR3 sequence is 15 residues long. Reverse transcription of about 0.5 to 1 ug RNA used random hexamers. TCRdb reanalysed the immunoSEQ multiplex PCR reads using MiXCR and keeps one entry per CDR3 protein. The sample holds approximately 49,000 distinct CDR3 sequences; around 93% are singletons and the top ten take about 0.75%. Sample: CD8+ T cells from PBMCs. The origin of this receptor is a human donor with Susac syndrome. V and J are TRBV4-1 and TRBJ2-1; no clear D gene. DNA of the CDR3: TGCGCCAGCAGCCAAGATAAAGTCCGTCCAAATGAGCAGTTCTTC. It specifies CASSQDKVRPNEQFF.